These 21 T cell receptor beta chains originate from one sample sequenced in a study of T cells in localized non-small cell lung cancer. Method: immunoSEQ multiplex PCR; TCRdb's copy keeps in-frame clones and lacks some. The sample shows approximately 23,000 clones, about 89% of them seen only once. Specimen: peripheral blood, collected before any cancer treatment. The source is an older male donor with stage I lung adenocarcinoma.

This clone appeared a single time. V gene TRBV5-1 combines with J gene TRBJ2-1; 7 bases map to TRBD1. The CDR3 runs to 17 residues. Germline V gene lookup returns CDR1 SGHRS and CDR2 YFSETQ. The V and J ends lost 2 bases and 6 bases, in that order; junction bases with no gene match: 14. The CDR3 protein is CASSLNRQGRSSNEQFF. CDR3 in DNA: TGCGCCAGCAGCTTAAACCGACAGGGTAGAAGCTCCAATGAGCAGTTCTTC.

The chain is built from TRBV28 and TRBJ1-4; 9 bases line up with TRBD1. CDR1 is MDHEN and CDR2 is SYDVKM in the germline V gene. V lost 6 bases to trimming and J lost 5 bases; unmatched junction nucleotides: 10. The CDR3 is 16 amino acids. The CDR3 spells CASSVIQGARNEKLFF. DNA of the CDR3: TGTGCCAGCAGCGTGATACAGGGGGCGCGGAATGAAAAACTGTTTTTT.

This rearrangement joins TRBV7-8 to TRBJ2-3, with 8 positions matching TRBD2. Looked up from germline, CDR1 is SGHVS and CDR2 is FQNEAQ. This CDR3 is 15 amino acids long. Trimming took 8 bases from V and 6 from J; bases not matched to a gene: 13. The CDR3 DNA is TGTGCCAGCCTTAGACGGGGGGGCACTAGCGATACGCAGTATTTT. Its translation: CASLRRGGTSDTQYF.

The rearrangement links TRBV7-2 to TRBJ2-3, with D unclear. V gave up 0 bases and J gave up 2 bases, with 6 bases separating them. The CDR3 covers 14 residues. From germline, CDR1 is SGHTA and CDR2 FQGNSA. The CDR3 loop is CASSLAQYTDTQYF. CDR3 bases: TGTGCCAGCAGCTTAGCTCAGTACACAGATACGCAGTATTTT.

The gene calls are TRBV7-9 and TRBJ2-2; TRBD1 might be the D (5 bases). This CDR3 comprises 13 residues. Germline assignment: CDR1 SEHNR and CDR2 FQNEAQ (reference sequence). Trimming pared 5 bases from V and 5 bases from J, leaving 9 bases between. The CDR3 here is CASSPQGTGELFF. In DNA form, the CDR3 reads TGTGCCAGCAGCCCTCAGGGTACCGGGGAGCTGTTTTTT.

This chain connects TRBV25-1 to TRBJ2-4, with D hard to call. CDR1 and CDR2 (germline): MGHDK, SYGVNS. The CDR3 totals 13 residues. Trimming left V 10 bases short and J 1 base short, with 11 bases between. The CDR3 region is CATGSLAKNIQYF. The CDR3, as DNA: TGTGCCACTGGGTCTTTGGCCAAAAACATTCAGTACTTC.

The chain has TRBV30 and TRBJ1-1; D is uncertain. This CDR3 contains 12 residues. V lost 8 bases, J lost 0 bases, and 10 bases lay in between. Per germline, CDR1 GTSNPN and CDR2 SVGIG (reference sequence). CDR3 residues: CAGSRVNTEAFF. For the CDR3, the DNA is TGTGCCGGATCAAGGGTGAACACTGAAGCTTTCTTT.

The chain carries TRBV6-6 and TRBJ2-3; 10 bases match TRBD1. V gave up 6 bases and J gave up 2 bases; unmatched junction bases: 8. Germline V gene sequence: CDR1 MNHNY, CDR2 SVGAGI (reference sequence). The CDR3 is made up of 16 amino acids. The CDR3 loop reads CASRTWDRGNTDTQYF. CDR3 DNA: TGTGCCAGCAGAACGTGGGACAGGGGAAACACAGATACGCAGTATTTT.

The chain uses TRBV4-2 and TRBJ1-2, with 8 positions matching TRBD1. Germline V lookup: CDR1 LGHNA, CDR2 YNFKEQ. The CDR3 loop spans 16 amino acids. Trimming took 4 bases from V and 8 from J; bases not matched to a gene: 15. The CDR3 region is CASSPLWRDRGKGYTF. The DNA of the CDR3 is TGTGCCAGCAGCCCCTTATGGAGAGACAGGGGAAAAGGCTACACCTTC.

This clone was seen more than once but under ten times. This rearrangement joins TRBV28 to TRBJ1-1; D is ambiguous. Trimming pared 10 bases from V and 7 bases from J, leaving 13 bases between. This CDR3 comprises 11 residues. Looked up from germline, CDR1 is MDHEN and CDR2 is SYDVKM. DNA for the CDR3: TGTGCCACAGCCGCGGGAGGTGAAGCTTTCTTT. It specifies CATAAGGEAFF.

This chain uses TRBV30 with TRBJ1-2, with D uncertain. Trimming removed 8 bases from V and 6 bases from J, with 7 bases in between. This CDR3 is 9 amino acids long. CDR1 is GTSNPN and CDR2 is SVGIG in the germline V gene (reference sequence). CDR3 DNA sequence: TGTGCCGGTGGAGATGGCTACACCTTC. Translation gives CAGGDGYTF.

This chain joins TRBV5-4 and TRBJ2-7; 15 positions match TRBD2. The germline CDR1 and CDR2 sequences are SGHNT and YYREEE (reference sequence). The length of the CDR3 is 15 residues. The V segment lost 3 bases and the J segment 3 bases; nucleotides outside the gene matches: 1. The CDR3 loop reads CASSWTSGGGYEQYF. The CDR3 DNA reads as TGTGCCAGCAGCTGGACTAGCGGGGGGGGCTACGAGCAGTACTTC. Full variable domain (outside the CDR3, taken from reference TRBV5-4 and TRBJ2-7): ETGVTQSPTHLIKTRGQQVTLRCSSQSGHNTVSWYQQALGQGPQFIFQYYREEENGRGNFPPRFSGLQFPNYSSELNVNALELDDSALYLCASSWTSGGGYEQYFGPGTRLTVT.

The V call is TRBV7-1, the J call TRBJ2-7, with TRBD1 matching over 10 bases. TRBV7-1 belongs to the ORF category, with a function that is uncertain. V lost 4 bases, J lost 2 bases, and 8 bases stayed unmatched. CDR3 size: 16 residues. The CDR3 DNA reads as TGTGCCAGCAGCTTAACCCCGGGACAGGGGACCTACGAGCAGTACTTC. It codes for CASSLTPGQGTYEQYF.

This chain uses TRBV28 with TRBJ1-5; D is perhaps TRBD1 (5 bases). The CDR3 loop spans 14 amino acids. Germline V gene data show CDR1 as MDHEN and CDR2 as SYDVKM. Trimming left V 1 base short and J 6 bases short, with 10 bases between. CDR3 sequence (DNA): TGTGCCAGCAGTTTATATAGCAGGGCTCAGCCCCAGCATTTT. Its translation is CASSLYSRAQPQHF.

V and J are TRBV10-2 and TRBJ2-1; weak D call: TRBD1 (5 bases). CDR3 length equals 15 residues. Trimming shortened V by 6 bases and J by 9 bases, and 21 bases separated the two germline ends. Germline assignment: CDR1 WSHSY and CDR2 SAAADI. CDR3 nucleotide sequence: TGCGCCAGCAGCCCTACAGGATCTCCTTTGGGTGAGCAGTTCTTC. It encodes CASSPTGSPLGEQFF.

This clone has a handful of counts. The chain uses TRBV28 and TRBJ1-5, with D possibly TRBD1 on 5 matching bases. Deletions cut 2 bases from V and 3 bases from J, with 14 bases between. Germline lookup yields CDR1 MDHEN and CDR2 SYDVKM. The CDR3 extends over 16 amino acids. DNA for the CDR3: TGTGCCAGCAGTTTAGGGGCACCTCTAACCAATCAGCCCCAGCATTTT. Residues: CASSLGAPLTNQPQHF.

The chain uses TRBV10-2 and TRBJ2-1; D tentatively fits TRBD1 or TRBD2 (5 bases each). This CDR3 comprises 14 residues. V was trimmed by 7 bases and J by 0 bases, leaving 10 bases between them. The germline CDR1 and CDR2 sequences are WSHSY and SAAADI. The CDR3 DNA reads as TGCGCCAGCATGTGGGGGACCTCCTACAATGAGCAGTTCTTC. Its translation is CASMWGTSYNEQFF.

J is TRBJ2-1 and V is TRBV7-2; perhaps TRBD2 as D (5 bases). The CDR3 loop spans 16 amino acids. V was cut by 3 bases and J by 4 bases, with 16 bases left in between. Germline values: CDR1 SGHTA, CDR2 FQGNSA. The CDR3, as DNA: TGTGCCAGCAGCTTTACGGCCCTCCGGGGTTACAATGAGCAGTTCTTC. Translated: CASSFTALRGYNEQFF.

The V gene is TRBV28, the J gene TRBJ2-7; 8 positions agree with TRBD1. CDR1 is MDHEN, CDR2 SYDVKM, per germline. The junction had 10 bases not matched to a gene; V was cut back by 8 bases and J by 4 bases. The CDR3 has 14 residues. CDR3 protein: CASGQGAQRYEQYF. CDR3 bases: TGTGCCAGCGGGCAGGGGGCGCAAAGGTACGAGCAGTACTTC. Filled out from reference TRBV28 and TRBJ2-7, the complete variable domain reads DVKVTQSSRYLVKRTGEKVFLECVQDMDHENMFWYRQDPGLGLRLIYFSYDVKMKEKGDIPEGYSVSREKKERFSLILESASTNQTSMYLCASGQGAQRYEQYFGPGTRLTVT.

The chain employs TRBV2 and TRBJ1-2; 9 bases map to TRBD1. In germline, CDR1 is SNHLY, CDR2 FYNNEI. The CDR3 loop spans 14 amino acids. J gave up 10 bases and V 7 bases, and 13 bases lay outside the gene matches. The CDR3 sequence is CASTEPQGARDYTF. The CDR3 DNA sequence: TGTGCCAGCACCGAACCACAGGGGGCTAGGGACTACACCTTC.

The chain carries TRBV5-1 and TRBJ2-2; weak D call: TRBD2 (6 bases). The V gene's germline CDR1 is SGHRS and CDR2 YFSETQ. CDR3 size: 15 residues. With 2 bases removed from V and 1 base from J, the gap between germline ends came to 9 bases. CDR3 protein: CASSLRLGNTGELFF. The CDR3 DNA sequence: TGCGCCAGCAGCTTACGACTAGGGAACACCGGGGAGCTGTTTTTT.